The next 30 T cell receptor beta chains were all read from a single sample in a study of cytomegalovirus exposure and HLA in healthy donors. This PCR relied on a set of 60 Vbeta primers and 13 Jbeta primers. Repertoires were generated with immunoSEQ multiplex PCR, while TCRdb's copy carries only in-frame clones and drops some. The sample has about 62,000 clones; about three quarters are singletons. The sample consisted of PBMCs. The source of these receptors is a man aged 40-49 years in good health and CMV-seronegative.

The J gene is TRBJ2-2, the V gene TRBV29-1; a weak D match, TRBD1 (6 bases). Germline CDR1 SQVTM, CDR2 ANQGSEA. This CDR3 spans 13 amino acids. V was pared by 6 bases and J by 1 base, with 9 bases between. CDR3 loop: CSVPGQNTGELFF. The CDR3 DNA sequence: TGCAGCGTCCCGGGACAGAACACCGGGGAGCTGTTTTTT.

The chain joins TRBV28 to TRBJ1-1; 7 bases are a match to TRBD1. The germline V gene encodes CDR1 MDHEN and CDR2 SYDVKM. With V trimmed by 3 bases and J by 0 bases, 7 bases remained unmatched. The length of the CDR3 is 16 residues. CDR3 residues: CASSLGRGSVNTEAFF. The CDR3 nucleotides read TGTGCCAGCAGTTTGGGCAGGGGGAGCGTGAACACTGAAGCTTTCTTT. Full variable domain (missing parts from reference TRBV28 and TRBJ1-1): DVKVTQSSRYLVKRTGEKVFLECVQDMDHENMFWYRQDPGLGLRLIYFSYDVKMKEKGDIPEGYSVSREKKERFSLILESASTNQTSMYLCASSLGRGSVNTEAFFGQGTRLTVV.

This clone counts as medium-sized. This chain links TRBV27 with TRBJ2-3; possible D gene TRBD2, 5 bases. With 6 bases removed from V and 0 bases from J, the gap between germline ends came to 13 bases. This CDR3 region has 15 residues. Germline V CDR1 and CDR2: MNHEY, SMNVEV (reference sequence). The CDR3 is CASSLRAASTDTQYF. The CDR3 nucleotides are TGTGCCAGCAGCCTGCGAGCGGCCAGCACAGATACGCAGTATTTT.

The rearrangement joins TRBV9 to TRBJ1-6, with TRBD1 as a possible D gene (6 bases). The V end lost 0 bases, the J end lost 13 bases, and 11 bases lay between the germline ends. The length of the CDR3 is 13 residues. Looked up from germline, CDR1 is SGDLS and CDR2 is YYNGEE. CDR3 sequence reads: CASSVGGPEPLHF. DNA for the CDR3: TGTGCCAGCAGCGTAGGGGGGCCAGAGCCCCTCCACTTT. Complete variable domain (other parts from reference TRBV9 and TRBJ1-6): DSGVTQTPKHLITATGQRVTLRCSPRSGDLSVYWYQQSLDQGLQFLIQYYNGEERAKGNILERFSAQQFPDLHSELNLSSLELGDSALYFCASSVGGPEPLHFGNGTRLTVT.

This clone occurred once. Other nucleotide sequences from this sample produce the same CDR3. The CDR3 loop is CASKRAGQSDTQYF. The CDR3 bases are TGTGCCAGTAAACGAGCGGGCCAATCAGATACGCAGTATTTT. V gene TRBV19 combines with J gene TRBJ2-3; weak D call: TRBD2 (6 bases). The V gene's germline CDR1 is LNHDA and CDR2 SQIVND (reference sequence). The V end lost 7 bases, the J end lost 4 bases, and 15 bases lay between the germline ends. The CDR3 is 14 residues long.

The genes are TRBV18 and TRBJ1-1, with TRBD1 matching over 11 bases. V lost 5 bases to trimming and J lost 7 bases; unmatched junction nucleotides: 3. This CDR3 region has 13 residues. Germline V gives CDR1 KGHSH, CDR2 LQKENI. The CDR3 region has the DNA TGTGCCAGCTCAAGGACAGGGGGCGTTGAAGCTTTCTTT. Protein sequence: CASSRTGGVEAFF.

The chain links TRBV7-9 to TRBJ2-1; 10 nucleotides line up with TRBD2. CDR1 is SEHNR, CDR2 FQNEAQ, per germline (reference sequence). Trimming took 1 base from V and 1 from J; bases not matched to a gene: 7. The CDR3 is 18 residues long. CDR3 residues: CASSLGLLAGLSYNEQFF. Here the CDR3 DNA reads TGTGCCAGCAGCTTAGGGCTACTAGCGGGACTTTCCTACAATGAGCAGTTCTTC.

The chain recombines TRBV6-1 with TRBJ2-7; 9 bases are a match to TRBD1. Looked up from germline, CDR1 is MNHNS and CDR2 is SASEGT. The CDR3 covers 15 residues. V lost 6 bases, J lost 0 bases, and 6 bases stayed unmatched. DNA of the CDR3: TGTGCCAGCAGAAGGGACAGGGAAAGCTCCTACGAGCAGTACTTC. Translation gives CASRRDRESSYEQYF.

The rearrangement uses TRBV5-6 and TRBJ1-6, with D possibly matching TRBD1 (6 bases). The germline V gene has CDR1 SGHDT and CDR2 YYEEEE. Trimming shortened V by 2 bases and J by 9 bases, and 12 bases separated the two germline ends. CDR3 length equals 14 residues. The CDR3 loop is CASSLGGASSPLHF. As DNA, the CDR3 is TGTGCCAGCAGCTTAGGGGGGGCGAGTTCACCCCTCCACTTT.

This chain links TRBV18 with TRBJ2-2; no reliable D call. Germline CDR1 is KGHSH and CDR2 is LQKENI. The V end was cut by 0 bases, the J end by 5 bases, with 13 bases between. The CDR3 covers 16 residues. The CDR3 DNA reads TGTGCCAGCTCACCACCGGCAGGTCCCTGGACCGGGGAGCTGTTTTTT. Its protein product is CASSPPAGPWTGELFF.

The chain combines TRBV19 with TRBJ1-5; TRBD1 matches 7 bases. Losses at the gene ends were 9 bases for V and 4 bases for J; bases not matched to a gene: 15. This CDR3 comprises 16 residues. Germline values: CDR1 LNHDA, CDR2 SQIVND (reference sequence). The CDR3 coding sequence is TGTGCCAGCGAGCCCAGGGCAGGGGGAACGAATCAGCCCCAGCATTTT. Translation gives CASEPRAGGTNQPQHF.

The chain has TRBV6-5 and TRBJ2-6; 7 nucleotides line up with TRBD1. Germline V CDR1 and CDR2: MNHEY, SVGAGI. V dropped 5 bases and J dropped 2; count of bases not matched to a gene: 3. The CDR3 runs 15 residues. This CDR3 reads CASSVQGAGANVLTF. The CDR3 DNA is TGTGCCAGCAGTGTCCAGGGGGCTGGGGCCAACGTCCTGACTTTC.

V and J are TRBV7-8 and TRBJ2-5, with TRBD2 matching 10 bases. The CDR3 is 17 residues long. J lost 5 bases, V lost 1 base, and 10 bases had no gene match. The germline V gene has CDR1 SGHVS and CDR2 FQNEAQ. In nucleotides, the CDR3 is TGTGCCAGCAGCTTAGGGGACATTAGCGGGAGGAGTGAGACCCAGTACTTC. Protein product: CASSLGDISGRSETQYF.

J is TRBJ2-1 and V is TRBV5-1; the D is unclear. Germline V gives CDR1 SGHRS, CDR2 YFSETQ. The CDR3 length is 12 residues. Trimming took off 0 bases at V and 7 bases at J, with 5 bases between the two ends. CDR3 amino acids: CASSLGVNEQFF. The CDR3 DNA is TGCGCCAGCAGCTTGGGAGTTAATGAGCAGTTCTTC.

The chain combines TRBV12-5 with TRBJ2-2, with TRBD1 matching 9 bases. The germline V gene has CDR1 LGHNT and CDR2 FRNRAP. J was trimmed by 1 base and V by 5 bases; bases with no gene match: 5. The CDR3 totals 16 residues. The CDR3 is CASGPGTGMNTGELFF. In DNA, the CDR3 is TGTGCTAGTGGTCCGGGGACAGGGATGAACACCGGGGAGCTGTTTTTT.

This chain uses TRBV5-1 with TRBJ2-7; the match to TRBD1 covers 7 bases. This CDR3 is built from 14 residues. V trimming: 4 bases; J trimming: 6 bases; junction bases outside the gene matches: 10. CDR1 and CDR2 from the germline V gene are SGHRS and YFSETQ. The DNA of the CDR3 is TGCGCCAGCAGCCCCCTGACAGGGCCAGGCGAGCAGTACTTC. It encodes CASSPLTGPGEQYF.

This sequence joins TRBV19 and TRBJ2-2, with 10 bases aligning to TRBD1. Germline V gene lookup returns CDR1 LNHDA and CDR2 SQIVND (reference sequence). With V trimmed by 10 bases and J by 6 bases, 11 bases remained unmatched. This CDR3 contains 15 residues. Here the CDR3 DNA reads TGTGCCACTTCTGACAGGGGGCGTGTGGCCGGGGAGCTGTTTTTT. Translated, it gives CATSDRGRVAGELFF.

The chain combines TRBV7-6 with TRBJ2-5, with TRBD1 as a possible D gene (6 bases). Germline V CDR1 and CDR2: SGHVS, FNYEAQ. CDR3 length: 12 residues. Trimming cost V 5 bases and J 5 bases, with 9 bases left between them. For the CDR3, the DNA is TGTGCCAGCAGCCCTGACAGGGAGACCCAGTACTTC. This gives the protein CASSPDRETQYF. Filled out from reference TRBV7-6 and TRBJ2-5, the complete variable domain reads GAGVSQSPRYKVTKRGQDVALRCDPISGHVSLYWYRQALGQGPEFLTYFNYEAQQDKSGLPNDRFSAERPEGSISTLTIQRTEQRDSAMYRCASSPDRETQYFGPGTRLLVL.

In this sample, this clone turned up once. J is TRBJ1-5 and V is TRBV9; maybe TRBD1 (6 bases). CDR3 length: 15 residues. Looked up from germline, CDR1 is SGDLS and CDR2 is YYNGEE. Trimming removed 0 bases from V and 1 base from J, with 8 bases in between. The CDR3 sequence: CASSVVGQSNQPQHF. DNA for the CDR3: TGTGCCAGCAGCGTAGTTGGACAGAGCAATCAGCCCCAGCATTTT.

V is TRBV5-1 and J is TRBJ1-2; no reliable D call. Germline values: CDR1 SGHRS, CDR2 YFSETQ. With 6 bases removed from V and 2 bases from J, the gap between germline ends came to 11 bases. The CDR3 has 13 residues. CDR3 sequence (DNA): TGCGCCAGCACCCCGGGTCTAAACTATGGCTACACCTTC. Translating it yields CASTPGLNYGYTF.

In its sample, this clone was seen once. This sequence joins TRBV27 and TRBJ2-3; TRBD1 might be the D (6 bases). This CDR3 region has 15 residues. With 2 bases removed from V and 2 bases from J, the gap between germline ends came to 11 bases. Germline-derived CDR1 and CDR2 are MNHEY and SMNVEV (reference sequence). The CDR3 sequence: CASSLIQGPTDTQYF. The CDR3 DNA reads TGTGCCAGCAGTTTAATTCAGGGGCCCACAGATACGCAGTATTTT.

The rearrangement uses TRBV5-6 and TRBJ2-7; TRBD1 matches at 10 bases. CDR1 and CDR2 from the germline V gene are SGHDT and YYEEEE. The CDR3 sequence is 14 residues long. J was trimmed by 0 bases and V by 4 bases; bases with no gene match: 1. The CDR3 region is CASSGDRGSYEQYF. In DNA, the CDR3 is TGTGCCAGCAGCGGGGACAGGGGCTCCTACGAGCAGTACTTC.

The chain joins TRBV5-4 to TRBJ2-2, with a possible D match to TRBD2 (5 bases). The CDR3 extends over 15 amino acids. Germline CDR1 and CDR2: SGHNT and YYREEE (reference sequence). V lost 2 bases and J 1 base, leaving 9 bases between the germline ends. The CDR3 protein is CASSFWRVNTGELFF. CDR3 sequence (DNA): TGTGCCAGCAGCTTCTGGCGGGTGAACACCGGGGAGCTGTTTTTT.

The rearrangement links TRBV10-3 to TRBJ2-7, with TRBD1 identical over 8 bases. The germline V gene encodes CDR1 ENHRY and CDR2 SYGVKD. J lost 0 bases, V lost 2 bases, and 3 bases had no gene match. The CDR3 extends over 15 amino acids. CDR3 coding DNA: TGTGCCATCAGTGAGGTGGACAGGGCCTCCTACGAGCAGTACTTC. The encoded protein is CAISEVDRASYEQYF.

The rearrangement uses TRBV20-1 and TRBJ1-1; unclear D gene. This CDR3 is 11 amino acids long. Trimming pared 1 base from V and 11 bases from J, leaving 11 bases between. Germline CDR1 reads DFQATT; CDR2 reads SNEGSKA (reference sequence). CDR3 residues: CSARVQCVAFF. The CDR3 nucleotides read TGCAGTGCTAGAGTGCAGTGTGTGGCTTTCTTT.

In regard to this clone: Sequence at one end of the junction differs from germline and may be a read error. The chain carries TRBV7-9 and TRBJ2-2; 8 positions match TRBD1. The CDR3 totals 16 residues. The germline gives CDR1 SEHNR, CDR2 FQNEAQ (reference sequence). The CDR3 nucleotides are TGTTCCAGCAGCTTATCCGAGACAGGGGATGCCGGGGAGCTGTTTTTT. Protein: CSSSLSETGDAGELFF.

This clone was detected once. The V and J genes are TRBV11-2 and TRBJ2-1; maybe TRBD2 (6 bases). V lost 4 bases and J 12 bases, leaving 19 bases between the germline ends. Germline CDR1 reads SGHAT; CDR2 reads FQNNGV. The CDR3 loop spans 14 amino acids. CDR3 nucleotides: TGTGCCAGCAGCTCCCCCCGCGGGACCCATGGGCAGTTCTTC. It codes for CASSSPRGTHGQFF.

The chain joins TRBV7-9 to TRBJ2-1; 14 bases map to TRBD2. Germline V gene data show CDR1 as SEHNR and CDR2 as FQNEAQ (reference sequence). V lost 1 base to trimming and J lost 8 bases; unmatched junction nucleotides: 10. The CDR3 runs to 18 residues. The CDR3 bases are TGTGCCAGCAGCTTAGACTTGGGACTAGCGGGAGCAGGGGATGAGCAGTTCTTC. Translation: CASSLDLGLAGAGDEQFF.

The rearrangement joins TRBV5-4 to TRBJ2-2; 8 bases match TRBD2. CDR3 length equals 16 residues. The V gene's germline CDR1 is SGHNT and CDR2 YYREEE (reference sequence). With V trimmed by 3 bases and J by 5 bases, 9 bases remained unmatched. The CDR3: CASSSPSSGATGELFF. The CDR3 DNA reads as TGTGCCAGCAGCTCGCCTAGTAGCGGGGCTACCGGGGAGCTGTTTTTT.

V is TRBV28 and J is TRBJ1-5; D possibly corresponds to TRBD1 (6 bases). Germline-derived CDR1 and CDR2 are MDHEN and SYDVKM. This CDR3 contains 13 residues. Trimming stripped 7 bases from V and 4 bases from J, with 11 bases between. This CDR3 is CASTQQGNQPQHF. The CDR3 DNA sequence: TGTGCCAGCACCCAGCAGGGGAATCAGCCCCAGCATTTT.